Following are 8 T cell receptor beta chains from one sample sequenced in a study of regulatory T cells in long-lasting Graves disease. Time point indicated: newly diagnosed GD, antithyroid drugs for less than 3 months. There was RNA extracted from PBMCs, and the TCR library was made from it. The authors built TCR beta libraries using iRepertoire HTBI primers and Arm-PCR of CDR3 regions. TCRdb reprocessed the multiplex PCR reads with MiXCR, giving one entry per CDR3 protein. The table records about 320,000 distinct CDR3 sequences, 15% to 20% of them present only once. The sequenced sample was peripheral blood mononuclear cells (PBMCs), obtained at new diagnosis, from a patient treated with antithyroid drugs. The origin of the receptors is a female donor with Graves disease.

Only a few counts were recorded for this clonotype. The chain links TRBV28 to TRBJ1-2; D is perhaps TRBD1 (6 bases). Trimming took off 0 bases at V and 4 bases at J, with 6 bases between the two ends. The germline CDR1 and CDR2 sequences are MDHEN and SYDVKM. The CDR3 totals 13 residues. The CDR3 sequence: CASSLWTGYGYTF. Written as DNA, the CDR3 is TGTGCCAGCAGTTTATGGACAGGCTATGGCTACACCTTC.

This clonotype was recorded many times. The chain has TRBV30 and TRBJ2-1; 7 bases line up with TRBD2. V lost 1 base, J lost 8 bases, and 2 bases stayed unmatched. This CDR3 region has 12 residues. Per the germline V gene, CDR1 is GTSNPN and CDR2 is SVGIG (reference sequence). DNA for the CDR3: TGTGCCTGGAGTGGCGGGAGTGATGAGCAGTTCTTC. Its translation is CAWSGGSDEQFF.

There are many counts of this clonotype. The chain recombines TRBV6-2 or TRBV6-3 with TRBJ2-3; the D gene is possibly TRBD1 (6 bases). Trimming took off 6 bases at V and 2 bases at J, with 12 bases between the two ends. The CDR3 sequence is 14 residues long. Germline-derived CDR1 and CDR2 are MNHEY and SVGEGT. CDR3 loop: CASRKDSHTDTQYF. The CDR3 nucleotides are TGTGCCAGCAGGAAGGACAGCCACACAGATACGCAGTATTTT.

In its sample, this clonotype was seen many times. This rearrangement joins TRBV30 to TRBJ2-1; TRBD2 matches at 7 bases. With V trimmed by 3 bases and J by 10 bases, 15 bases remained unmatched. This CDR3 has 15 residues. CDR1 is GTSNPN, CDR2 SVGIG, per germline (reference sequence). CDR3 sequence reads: CAWSPGWREQREQFF. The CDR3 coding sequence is TGTGCCTGGAGCCCGGGGTGGCGGGAGCAGCGGGAGCAGTTCTTC. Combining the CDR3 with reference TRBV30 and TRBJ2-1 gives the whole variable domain SQTIHQWPATLVQPVGSPLSLECTVEGTSNPNLYWYRQAAGRGLQLLFYSVGIGQISSEVPQNLSASRPQDRQFILSSKKLLLSDSGFYLCAWSPGWREQREQFFGPGTRLTVL.

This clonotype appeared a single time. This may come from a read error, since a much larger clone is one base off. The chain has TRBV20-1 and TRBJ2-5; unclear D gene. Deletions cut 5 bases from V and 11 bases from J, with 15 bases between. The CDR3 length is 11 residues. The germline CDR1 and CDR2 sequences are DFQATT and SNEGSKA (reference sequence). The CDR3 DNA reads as TGCAGTGCTTTTACGAGCAATGAGCAGTACTTC. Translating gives CSAFTSNEQYF.

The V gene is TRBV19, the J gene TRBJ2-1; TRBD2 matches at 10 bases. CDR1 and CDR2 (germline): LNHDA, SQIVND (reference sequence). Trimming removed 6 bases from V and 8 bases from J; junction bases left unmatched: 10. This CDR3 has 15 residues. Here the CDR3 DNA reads TGTGCCAGTAGCCCTAGCGGGAGCCCTACCCATGAGCAGTTCTTC. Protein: CASSPSGSPTHEQFF.

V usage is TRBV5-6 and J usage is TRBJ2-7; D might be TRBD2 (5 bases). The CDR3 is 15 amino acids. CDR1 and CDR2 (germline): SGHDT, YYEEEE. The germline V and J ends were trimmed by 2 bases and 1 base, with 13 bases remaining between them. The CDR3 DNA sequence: TGTGCCAGCAGCTTATTCATCAGCGGTTCCTACGAGCAGTACTTC. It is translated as CASSLFISGSYEQYF.

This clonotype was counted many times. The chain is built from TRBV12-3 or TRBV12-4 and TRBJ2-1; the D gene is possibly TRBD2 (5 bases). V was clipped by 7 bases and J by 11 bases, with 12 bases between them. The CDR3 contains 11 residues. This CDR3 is CASTIARKQFF. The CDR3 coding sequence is TGTGCCAGCACCATAGCGCGTAAGCAGTTCTTC.